This TCR beta chain was sequenced during a study of esophageal squamous cell carcinoma tumors (dated by TCRdb to the early 2020s). Regarding the study in general: Patients were split into immuno relation high and low groups by principal component analysis with K-means clustering of immunohistochemical T-cell and checkpoint marker values. The study aimed to assess TCR repertoire diversity and shared TCR repertoires of T cells within the tumor environment of esophageal squamous cell carcinoma. The approximately 11 cases yielded around 1.6 million total TCRalpha reads and approximately 1.3 million total TCRbeta reads, and 31,954 and 34,876 of those reads, respectively, were unique. The wider cohort comprised approximately 50 surgically treated esophageal squamous cell carcinoma patients in Japan, with approximately 20 high and some 32 low immuno relation cases. TCR sequencing covered some 10 patients: five randomly selected high immuno relation cases and five background-matched low immuno relation cases.

Taken from cysteine to phenylalanine, the CDR3 has 16 residues. Just CDR3 DNA is preserved here, 48 bases in frame from base 1. CDR1 is given as KGHDR and CDR2 as SFDVKD, both from the germline V gene. V was cut back by 5 bases and J by 2 bases, leaving a gap of 16 bases between them. Patients who had received neoadjuvant chemotherapy or for whom clinical information was lacking were excluded from enrollment. All of the TCR-sequenced cases shown were male, and each had a subtotal esophagectomy with 2- or 3-field lymphadenectomy. No T-cell sorting was done; instead, RNA was pulled from bulk tumor tissue sections using a Qiagen AllPrep kit. Until RNA extraction, small sections of tumor tissue removed at surgery were kept in RNAlater reagent at -80 degrees C. Library construction relied on 5' RACE. PCR was performed with KAPA HiFi using TCRalpha or TCRbeta constant-region primers together with a P20EA primer, and a nested second PCR was then carried out with CA2 or CB2. Amplification of TCR genes was performed by unbiased adaptor ligation RT-PCR, in which reverse transcription was carried out with Superscript III and a polyT18-containing BSL-18E primer. Once second-strand synthesis and blunting were done, the P10EA/P20EA adaptor was ligated onto the 5' end of the cDNA, and NotI digestion came next. Both the first and second PCRs consisted of approximately 22 cycles of 98 degrees C for 20 s, 65 degrees C for 30 s and 72 degrees C for 1 min. Amplicons were indexed with the Nextera XT Index kit v2 Set A, pooled in equimolar amounts and quantified on a Qubit 2.0 Fluorometer. Sequencing was carried out on the Illumina MiSeq platform with 2x300 bp paired-end reads. As for the authors' bioinformatics: Using Repertoire Genesis software ver.1.0, reads were assigned to V and J genes based on the highest identity to IMGT reference sequences. CDR3 was defined as the region from Cys104 to Phe118 plus Gly119 and was translated, and unique sequence reads were defined by distinct V, J and CDR3 amino acids. Shared V|J combinations were selected as significant in both a Fisher's exact test in edgeR and a Mann Whitney U test. Repertoire dissimilarity index was computed with the R rdi package after removing singletons and bootstrapping 500 repertoire combinations. TCRdb reprocessed the public reads (quality trimming at Q25 with fastp, clone calling with MiXCR) and kept in-frame beta chains. CDR3 protein duplicates are merged, each entry listing the most common genes and DNA. The V and J calls reflect TCRdb's pipeline rather than the authors' work. This sample has around 5,000 distinct CDR3 sequences in its table, and roughly 23% of those were observed once. Less than 35% of the sample lies in the top ten.

Overall results and qualifications from the work: Three of the 10 cases showed a single dominant TCRalpha VJ recombination with apparently reduced TCRalpha diversity. Total TCR repertoire counts did not differ between groups, but significant repertoire counts were higher in the high immuno relation group. Some 27 TRAV|TRAJ and some 23 TRBV|TRBJ combinations, including TRAV13-1|TRAJ22 and TRBV7-9|TRBJ2-7, appeared to be shared among high immuno relation cases. Shared V|J recombination candidates may have been selected by chance because variation in the TCRalphabeta repertoire was large. TCR repertoire analysis included only a few cases, and CDR3 clonotype-level investigation was not performed. TCRalpha and TCRbeta chains were sequenced separately, so chain pairing and recognized antigens remained unknown.

This clonotype is labeled medium-sized (0.01 to 0.1%). Its antigen specificity is not known. Per-base qualities were not stored, and no clone one base away is much larger. The chain is encoded by TRBV24-1 joined to TRBJ2-3; the D gene may be TRBD1 or TRBD2, since each aligns over 6 bases. What was sequenced was tumor tissue. This sequence was found in a man between 50 and 79 years old with esophageal squamous cell carcinoma. The CDR3 in this case is CATSAPGGRTTDTQYF. DNA sequence: TGTGCCACCAGTGCCCCCGGGGGCAGGACCACAGATACGCAGTATTTT.